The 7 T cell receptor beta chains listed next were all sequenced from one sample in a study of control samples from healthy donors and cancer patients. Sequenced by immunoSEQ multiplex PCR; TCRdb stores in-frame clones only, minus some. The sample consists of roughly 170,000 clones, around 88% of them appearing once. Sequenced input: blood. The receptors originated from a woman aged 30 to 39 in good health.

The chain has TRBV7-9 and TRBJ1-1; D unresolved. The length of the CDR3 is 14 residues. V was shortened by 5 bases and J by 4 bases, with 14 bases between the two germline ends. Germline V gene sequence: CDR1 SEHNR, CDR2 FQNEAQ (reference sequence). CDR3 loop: CASSPGLASTEAFF. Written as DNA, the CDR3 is TGTGCCAGCAGCCCGGGTCTGGCGTCCACTGAAGCTTTCTTT.

CDR3 nucleotide sequence: TGTGCCAGCAGTTTATCGGCGGGGGGCAATTACAATGAGCAGTTCTTC. Translation gives CASSLSAGGNYNEQFF. The chain has TRBV27 and TRBJ2-1; 8 bases align to TRBD2. This CDR3 spans 16 amino acids. The germline CDR1 and CDR2 sequences are MNHEY and SMNVEV (reference sequence). V shed 0 bases, J shed 4 bases, and the junction held 5 bases outside the gene matches.

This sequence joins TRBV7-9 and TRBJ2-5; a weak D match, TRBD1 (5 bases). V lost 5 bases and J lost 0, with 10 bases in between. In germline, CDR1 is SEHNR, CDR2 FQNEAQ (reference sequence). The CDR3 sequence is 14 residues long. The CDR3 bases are TGTGCCAGCAGCAACCGACAGCACCAAGAGACCCAGTACTTC. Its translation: CASSNRQHQETQYF.

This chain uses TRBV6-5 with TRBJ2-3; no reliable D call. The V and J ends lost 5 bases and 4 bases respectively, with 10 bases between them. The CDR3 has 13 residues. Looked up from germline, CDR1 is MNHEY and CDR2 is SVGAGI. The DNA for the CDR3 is TGTGCCAGCAGTCGTGGTTTTTCAGATACGCAGTATTTT. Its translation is CASSRGFSDTQYF.

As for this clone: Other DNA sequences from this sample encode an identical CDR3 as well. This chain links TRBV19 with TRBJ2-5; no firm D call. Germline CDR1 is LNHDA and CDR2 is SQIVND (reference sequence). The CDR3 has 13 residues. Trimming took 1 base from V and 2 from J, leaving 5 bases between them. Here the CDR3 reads CASSIGRQETQYF. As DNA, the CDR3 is TGTGCCAGTAGTATAGGAAGGCAAGAGACCCAGTACTTC.

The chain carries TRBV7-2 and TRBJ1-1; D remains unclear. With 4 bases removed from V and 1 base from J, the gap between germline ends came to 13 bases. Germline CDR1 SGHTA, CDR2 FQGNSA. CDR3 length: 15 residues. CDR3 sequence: CASSYPGGSNTEAFF. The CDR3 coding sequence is TGTGCCAGCAGCTACCCGGGTGGATCGAACACTGAAGCTTTCTTT.

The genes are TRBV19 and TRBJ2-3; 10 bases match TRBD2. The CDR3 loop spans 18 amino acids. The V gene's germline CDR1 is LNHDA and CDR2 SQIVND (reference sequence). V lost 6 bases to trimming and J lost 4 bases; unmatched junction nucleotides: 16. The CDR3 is CASRGIRASGRGADTQYF. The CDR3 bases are TGTGCCAGTAGGGGGATCCGGGCCAGCGGGAGGGGCGCAGATACGCAGTATTTT.